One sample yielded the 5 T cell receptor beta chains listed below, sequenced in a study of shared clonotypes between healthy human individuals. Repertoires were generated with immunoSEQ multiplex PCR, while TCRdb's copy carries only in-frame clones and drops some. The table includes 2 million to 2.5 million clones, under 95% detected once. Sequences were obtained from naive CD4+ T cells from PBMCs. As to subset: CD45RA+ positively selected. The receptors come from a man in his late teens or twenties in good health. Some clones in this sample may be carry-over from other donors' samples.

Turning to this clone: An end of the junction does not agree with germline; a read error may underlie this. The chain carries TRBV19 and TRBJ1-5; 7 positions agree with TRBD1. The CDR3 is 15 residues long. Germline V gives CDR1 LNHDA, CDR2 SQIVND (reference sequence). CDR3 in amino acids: CASSLSGGAQQHQHF. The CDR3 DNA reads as TGTGCCAGTAGCCTCTCAGGGGGTGCCCAACAGCACCAGCATTTT. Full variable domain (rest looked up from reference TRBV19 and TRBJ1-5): DGGITQSPKYLFRKEGQNVTLSCEQNLNHDAMYWYRQDPGQGLRLIYYSQIVNDFQKGDIAEGYSVSREKKESFPLTVTSAQKNPTAFYLCASSLSGGAQQHQHFGDGTRLSIL.

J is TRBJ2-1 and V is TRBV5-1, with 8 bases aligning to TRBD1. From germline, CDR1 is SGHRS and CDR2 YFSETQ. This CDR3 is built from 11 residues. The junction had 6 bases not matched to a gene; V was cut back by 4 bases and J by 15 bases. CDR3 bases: TGCGCCAGCAGCGCGGGACAGGACACGTTCTTC. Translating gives CASSAGQDTFF.

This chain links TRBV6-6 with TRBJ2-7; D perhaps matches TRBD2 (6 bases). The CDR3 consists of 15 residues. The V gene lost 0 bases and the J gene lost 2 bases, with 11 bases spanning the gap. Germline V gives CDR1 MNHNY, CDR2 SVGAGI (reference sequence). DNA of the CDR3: TGTGCCAGCAGTTACTCGATCGCGGGAACCTACGAGCAGTACTTC. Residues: CASSYSIAGTYEQYF.

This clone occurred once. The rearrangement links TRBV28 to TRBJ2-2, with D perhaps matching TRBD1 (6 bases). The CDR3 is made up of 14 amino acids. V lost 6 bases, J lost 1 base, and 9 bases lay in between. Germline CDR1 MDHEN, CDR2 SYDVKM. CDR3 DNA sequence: TGTGCCAGCAGGTTGACAGGGAACACCGGGGAGCTGTTTTTT. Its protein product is CASRLTGNTGELFF. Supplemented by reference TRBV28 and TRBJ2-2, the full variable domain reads DVKVTQSSRYLVKRTGEKVFLECVQDMDHENMFWYRQDPGLGLRLIYFSYDVKMKEKGDIPEGYSVSREKKERFSLILESASTNQTSMYLCASRLTGNTGELFFGEGSRLTVL.

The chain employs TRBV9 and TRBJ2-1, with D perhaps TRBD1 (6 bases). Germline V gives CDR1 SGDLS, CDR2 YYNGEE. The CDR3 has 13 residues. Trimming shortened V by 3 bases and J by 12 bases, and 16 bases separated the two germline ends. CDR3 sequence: CASSAHRQVLQFF. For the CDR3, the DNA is TGTGCCAGCAGCGCGCATCGACAGGTACTGCAGTTCTTC. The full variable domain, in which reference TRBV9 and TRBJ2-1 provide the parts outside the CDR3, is DSGVTQTPKHLITATGQRVTLRCSPRSGDLSVYWYQQSLDQGLQFLIQYYNGEERAKGNILERFSAQQFPDLHSELNLSSLELGDSALYFCASSAHRQVLQFFGPGTRLTVL.